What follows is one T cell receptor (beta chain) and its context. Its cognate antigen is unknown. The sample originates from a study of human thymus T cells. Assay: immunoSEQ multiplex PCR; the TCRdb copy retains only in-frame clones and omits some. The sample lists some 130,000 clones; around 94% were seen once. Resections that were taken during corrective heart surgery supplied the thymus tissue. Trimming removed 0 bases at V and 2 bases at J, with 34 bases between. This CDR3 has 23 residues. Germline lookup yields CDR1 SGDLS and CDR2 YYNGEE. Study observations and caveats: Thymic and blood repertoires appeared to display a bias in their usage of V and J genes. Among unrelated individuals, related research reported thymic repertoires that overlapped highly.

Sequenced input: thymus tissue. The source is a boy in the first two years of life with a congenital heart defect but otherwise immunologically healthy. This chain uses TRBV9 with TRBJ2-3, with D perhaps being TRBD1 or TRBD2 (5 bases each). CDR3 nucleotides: TGTGCCAGCAGCGTAGAGAGGTTTATTCGGGGCCAGAGAGGCCCCTTTCCCACAGATACGCAGTATTTT. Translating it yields CASSVERFIRGQRGPFPTDTQYF.